A single sample gave rise to the 24 T cell receptor beta chains below, sequenced in a study of beta chain features in type 1 diabetes. The investigators reverse transcribed all of the isolated RNA, so they sequenced expressed TCRB transcripts. The protocol was immunoSEQ multiplex PCR, while the TCRdb copy is restricted to in-frame clones and leaves out a portion. The top ten hold 0.68% of the sample, which has 140,000 or so clones, just over 9% seen once. Source material: central memory CD4+ T cells from blood. The receptors were sampled from a man younger than 35 in good health.

This clone has a handful of counts. The CDR3 sequence is CASTTRGGLYGYTF. The CDR3 coding sequence is TGTGCCAGCACCACACGGGGGGGATTGTATGGCTACACCTTC. V usage is TRBV7-2 and J usage is TRBJ1-2, with D maybe TRBD1 (5 bases). Germline V gives CDR1 SGHTA, CDR2 FQGNSA. The CDR3 spans 14 residues. V lost 7 bases and J 5 bases, leaving 17 bases between the germline ends.

This chain connects TRBV7-2 to TRBJ1-1; D may be TRBD1 (5 bases). With 4 bases removed from V and 5 bases from J, the gap between germline ends came to 14 bases. Germline V CDR1 and CDR2: SGHTA, FQGNSA. The CDR3 consists of 14 residues. The CDR3 sequence is CASSWDGGGTEAFF. CDR3 in DNA: TGTGCCAGCAGCTGGGACGGGGGTGGGACTGAAGCTTTCTTT.

This clone appeared a few times. The rearrangement links TRBV4-1 to TRBJ1-6; D gene unclear. Trimming shortened V by 4 bases and J by 8 bases, and 18 bases separated the two germline ends. The germline gives CDR1 MGHRA, CDR2 YSYEKL. The CDR3 length is 16 residues. CDR3 in amino acids: CASSPRGNGLDSPLHF. The CDR3 region has the DNA TGCGCCAGCAGCCCCCGGGGAAATGGGCTAGATTCACCCCTCCACTTT.

The table lists this clone with a few counts. The rearrangement links TRBV7-2 to TRBJ1-6; 9 nucleotides match TRBD1. Germline V gene data show CDR1 as SGHTA and CDR2 as FQGNSA. J was trimmed by 7 bases and V by 0 bases; bases with no gene match: 1. The CDR3 length is 15 residues. CDR3 sequence: CASSLAGQGNSPLHF. The CDR3 DNA reads TGTGCCAGCAGCTTAGCCGGACAGGGGAATTCACCCCTCCACTTT. Full variable domain (rest looked up from reference TRBV7-2 and TRBJ1-6): GAGVSQSPSNKVTEKGKDVELRCDPISGHTALYWYRQSLGQGLEFLIYFQGNSAPDKSGLPSDRFSAERTGGSVSTLTIQRTQQEDSAVYLCASSLAGQGNSPLHFGNGTRLTVT.

The rearrangement links TRBV25-1 to TRBJ2-7, with TRBD1 as a possible D gene (5 bases). Trimming left V 3 bases short and J 3 bases short, with 15 bases between. CDR1 is MGHDK, CDR2 SYGVNS, per germline. This CDR3 has 15 amino acids. CDR3 nucleotide sequence: TGTGCCAGCAGTGACGACAGAAAAAGCCACTACGAGCAGTACTTC. Translation: CASSDDRKSHYEQYF.

There are a few counts of this clone. The rearrangement joins TRBV11-3 to TRBJ2-1; 9 nucleotides match TRBD2. Germline CDR1 and CDR2: SGHNT and YENEEA. Unmatched junction bases numbered 11, after V lost 0 bases and J lost 8 bases. The length of the CDR3 is 17 residues. DNA for the CDR3: TGTGCCAGCAGCTTAGAAAAAGGAGCGGGGGGCAGGGATGAGCAGTTCTTC. Its translation is CASSLEKGAGGRDEQFF.

This clone was observed a few times. CDR3 DNA sequence: TGTGCCAGCACTTTGGGACAACAGAACACTGAAGCTTTCTTT. Amino acid sequence: CASTLGQQNTEAFF. The chain couples TRBV5-6 to TRBJ1-1, with D tentatively TRBD1 (6 bases). CDR1 is SGHDT and CDR2 is YYEEEE in the germline V gene. V lost 6 bases to trimming and J lost 1 base, with 13 bases between them. This CDR3 spans 14 amino acids.

The chain employs TRBV19 and TRBJ1-5; TRBD1 agrees at 8 bases. V trimming: 3 bases; J trimming: 7 bases; junction bases outside the gene matches: 11. This CDR3 has 16 residues. Germline CDR1 and CDR2: LNHDA and SQIVND (reference sequence). The CDR3 here is CASSIRQGPTEQPQHF. The CDR3 nucleotides read TGTGCCAGTAGTATCCGACAGGGGCCAACAGAACAGCCCCAGCATTTT.

In this sample, this clone turned up a few times. The chain carries TRBV9 and TRBJ2-7; maybe TRBD1 (7 bases). The CDR3 sequence is 14 residues long. Trimming took off 0 bases at V and 5 bases at J, with 12 bases between the two ends. Germline V gives CDR1 SGDLS, CDR2 YYNGEE. CDR3 loop: CASSVGQGEDEQYF. The CDR3 coding sequence is TGTGCCAGCAGCGTAGGGCAGGGGGAGGACGAGCAGTACTTC. Looking up the rest from reference TRBV9 and TRBJ2-7 gives the full variable domain: DSGVTQTPKHLITATGQRVTLRCSPRSGDLSVYWYQQSLDQGLQFLIQYYNGEERAKGNILERFSAQQFPDLHSELNLSSLELGDSALYFCASSVGQGEDEQYFGPGTRLTVT.

This clone was seen only a few times. This chain joins TRBV19 and TRBJ1-6; 9 bases line up with TRBD1. V lost 2 bases to trimming and J lost 9 bases; unmatched junction nucleotides: 8. The CDR3 is made up of 16 amino acids. Germline V gives CDR1 LNHDA, CDR2 SQIVND (reference sequence). The CDR3 DNA reads as TGTGCCAGTAGTATACGCTTTCGGGACAGGGTTTCACCCCTCCACTTT. It yields the protein CASSIRFRDRVSPLHF.

The table lists this clone with a few counts. The genes are TRBV7-3 and TRBJ2-7; tentative D call: TRBD2 (5 bases). Germline V gene sequence: CDR1 SGHTA, CDR2 FQGTGA. The ends were cut back, 1 base at V and 2 bases at J, with 9 bases in the middle. The CDR3 covers 14 residues. Written as DNA, the CDR3 is TGTGCCAGCAGCTTAAACGCCGGGACCTACGAGCAGTACTTC. This gives the protein CASSLNAGTYEQYF.

V usage is TRBV7-2 and J usage is TRBJ2-7; perhaps TRBD2 as D (6 bases). This CDR3 has 15 amino acids. V was pared by 5 bases and J by 0 bases, with 14 bases between. From germline, CDR1 is SGHTA and CDR2 FQGNSA. This CDR3 reads CASSQGGGISYEQYF. DNA for the CDR3: TGTGCCAGCAGCCAGGGTGGGGGGATCTCCTACGAGCAGTACTTC. The variable domain in full, completed from reference TRBV7-2 and TRBJ2-7, reads GAGVSQSPSNKVTEKGKDVELRCDPISGHTALYWYRQSLGQGLEFLIYFQGNSAPDKSGLPSDRFSAERTGGSVSTLTIQRTQQEDSAVYLCASSQGGGISYEQYFGPGTRLTVT.

This clone has a handful of counts. The chain links TRBV10-3 to TRBJ2-3; 8 bases are shared with TRBD1. With 4 bases clipped from V and 2 bases from J, the junction kept 2 bases outside the gene matches. Germline V lookup: CDR1 ENHRY, CDR2 SYGVKD. This CDR3 has 14 amino acids. CDR3 sequence: CAISAQGATDTQYF. CDR3 in DNA: TGTGCCATCAGTGCCCAGGGGGCCACAGATACGCAGTATTTT.

A few counts support this clone. V gene TRBV16 combines with J gene TRBJ2-7; weak D call: TRBD1 (6 bases). This CDR3 contains 15 residues. V was shortened by 2 bases and J by 5 bases, with 16 bases between the two germline ends. CDR1 and CDR2 (germline): KGHSY, FQNENV. The CDR3 DNA reads TGTGCCAGCAGCCAAGGGTCAGGGGCCATTCACGAGCAGTACTTC. This translates into CASSQGSGAIHEQYF.

This clone was observed a handful of times. The J gene is TRBJ1-2, the V gene TRBV5-1, with D maybe TRBD1 (6 bases). The CDR3 length is 18 residues. CDR1 is SGHRS and CDR2 is YFSETQ in the germline V gene. With 0 bases removed from V and 5 bases from J, the gap between germline ends came to 23 bases. CDR3 protein: CASSLAPNPQGIPYGYTF. CDR3 sequence (DNA): TGCGCCAGCAGCTTGGCCCCTAATCCTCAGGGGATACCTTATGGCTACACCTTC.

The V and J genes are TRBV4-2 and TRBJ2-2; D is uncertain. Between the trimmed V and J ends, which lost 4 bases and 1 base, there was a span of 7 bases. The CDR3 contains 14 residues. Per germline, CDR1 LGHNA and CDR2 YNFKEQ. This chain's CDR3 is CASSPPRNTGELFF. In nucleotides, the CDR3 is TGTGCCAGCAGCCCCCCTAGGAACACCGGGGAGCTGTTTTTT.

The V call is TRBV4-3, the J call TRBJ1-2; 7 positions agree with TRBD1. J gave up 5 bases and V 0 bases, and 9 bases lay outside the gene matches. Germline loops: CDR1 LGHNA, CDR2 YSLEER. This CDR3 has 16 residues. CDR3 in DNA: TGCGCCAGCAGCCAAGAGTTTAAGGGGGCACGGTATGGCTACACCTTC. The encoded protein is CASSQEFKGARYGYTF.

The chain recombines TRBV9 with TRBJ2-1, with 9 bases matching TRBD2. CDR3 length: 15 residues. Per germline, CDR1 SGDLS and CDR2 YYNGEE. The V and J ends lost 2 bases and 2 bases, in that order; junction bases with no gene match: 2. CDR3: CASSVSGGTYNEQFF. CDR3 bases: TGTGCCAGCAGCGTTAGCGGGGGAACCTACAATGAGCAGTTCTTC.

This chain connects TRBV18 to TRBJ2-7; D is possibly TRBD2 (6 bases). Trimming shortened V by 4 bases and J by 1 base, and 20 bases separated the two germline ends. CDR3 size: 17 residues. Germline V gives CDR1 KGHSH, CDR2 LQKENI. Written as DNA, the CDR3 is TGTGCCAGCTCACTTCGAACCGGGACCGGAGGGTCCTACGAGCAGTACTTC. It yields the protein CASSLRTGTGGSYEQYF.

This clone was observed a handful of times. The chain carries TRBV18 and TRBJ2-6; maybe TRBD2 (7 bases). The CDR3 is 16 amino acids. Germline-derived CDR1 and CDR2 are KGHSH and LQKENI. Between the trimmed V and J ends, which lost 8 bases and 2 bases, there was a span of 16 bases. CDR3 bases: TGTGCCAGCACAGAGGGGGGGCAAACTGGGGCCAACGTCCTGACTTTC. Translated, it gives CASTEGGQTGANVLTF. Full variable domain (rest looked up from reference TRBV18 and TRBJ2-6): NAGVMQNPRHLVRRRGQEARLRCSPMKGHSHVYWYRQLPEEGLKFMVYLQKENIIDESGMPKERFSAEFPKEGPSILRIQQVVRGDSAAYFCASTEGGQTGANVLTFGAGSRLTVL.

Only a few counts were recorded for this clone. This sequence joins TRBV10-3 and TRBJ1-1; 9 bases align to TRBD1. V shed 10 bases, J shed 1 base, and the junction held 4 bases outside the gene matches. Germline values: CDR1 ENHRY, CDR2 SYGVKD. This CDR3 spans 13 amino acids. The CDR3 region is CATSTGGNTEAFF. CDR3 in DNA: TGTGCCACCTCGACAGGGGGGAACACTGAAGCTTTCTTT.

The rearrangement uses TRBV18 and TRBJ1-4; 9 positions agree with TRBD1. Per the germline V gene, CDR1 is KGHSH and CDR2 is LQKENI. The CDR3 contains 16 residues. V gave up 1 base and J gave up 4 bases; unmatched junction bases: 4. The CDR3 DNA follows: TGTGCCAGCTCACCACTGAAGACAGGGGGTAATGAAAAACTGTTTTTT. As protein: CASSPLKTGGNEKLFF.

This clone was recorded a few times. CDR3 sequence: CASSLGPGTGLSNYGYTF. The DNA for the CDR3 is TGTGCCAGCAGCTTAGGACCCGGGACAGGCCTATCTAACTATGGCTACACCTTC. This chain links TRBV7-2 with TRBJ1-2, with TRBD1 matching 8 bases. With 1 base clipped from V and 0 bases from J, the junction kept 10 bases outside the gene matches. The CDR3 runs 18 residues. From germline, CDR1 is SGHTA and CDR2 FQGNSA.

This clone showed up just a few times. A junction boundary mismatches the germline segment, possibly from a read error. In nucleotides, the CDR3 is TGTGCCAGCAGCTTAGATGGCGGGGAAGGGTCCTTT. Amino acid sequence: CASSLDGGEGSF. The V call is TRBV7-2, the J call TRBJ2-3; weak D call: TRBD2 (6 bases). Germline V gene lookup returns CDR1 SGHTA and CDR2 FQGNSA. The CDR3 has 12 residues. Together with reference TRBV7-2 and TRBJ2-3, the CDR3 gives the full variable domain: GAGVSQSPSNKVTEKGKDVELRCDPISGHTALYWYRQSLGQGLEFLIYFQGNSAPDKSGLPSDRFSAERTGGSVSTLTIQRTQQEDSAVYLCASSLDGGEGSFGPGTRLTVL.